The clone carrying this T cell receptor (beta chain) came up many times. Its specificity is unknown. Trimming took 2 bases from V and 3 from J, leaving 14 bases between them. The CDR3 runs 16 residues. Germline loops: CDR1 LGHDT, CDR2 YNNKEL (reference sequence). A universal primer binding site was introduced by template switching. The final cDNA contained unique molecular identifiers. TCRdb recomputed calls from the 5' RACE reads with MiXCR, one row per CDR3 protein. The table includes around 140,000 distinct CDR3 sequences, 3% to 4.5% detected once. The sample belongs to a study of identical twins. Study results and caveats: Insertions were fewer in abundant cord blood beta clonotypes, whereas memory repertoires showed none of this pattern.

The receptor's source is a man between 18 and 29 years old in good health. The specimen was memory T cells sorted from blood. The chain employs TRBV3-1 and TRBJ2-1; D call uncertain. Here the CDR3 DNA reads TGTGCCAGCAGCCAAATGGAGCGATACTTCTACAATGAGCAGTTCTTC. Translating gives CASSQMERYFYNEQFF.